Listed below are T cell receptor beta chains from one sample, sequenced in a study of T cell responses to AZD1222 COVID-19 vaccine. Libraries were prepared by immunoSEQ multiplex PCR; TCRdb keeps only in-frame clonotypes and omits some of them. Of 100,000 to 150,000 clones in the sample, 90% were seen once. The starting material was peripheral blood, obtained on day 0 of AZD1222 vaccination. The origin of the receptors is an adult in good health. Both conserved end residues are part of each CDR3. D genes are given only for firm matches. Only some rows state a clone size, as once, few, many or a class for expanded clones.

J gene,D gene,V gene,clone size,CDR3 protein,CDR3 DNA
TRBJ2-7,TRBD1,TRBV24-1,NA,CATSDRGSYEQYF,TGTGCCACCAGTGACAGGGGGAGCTACGAGCAGTACTTC
TRBJ2-1,NA,TRBV15,NA,CATSRLTRFDEQFF,TGTGCCACCAGCAGATTGACTCGTTTCGATGAGCAGTTCTTC
TRBJ2-7,NA,TRBV28,NA,CASSSTQARRLHEQYF,TGTGCCAGCAGTTCAACACAGGCCCGGCGCCTCCACGAGCAGTACTTC
TRBJ2-1,TRBD2,TRBV5-6,NA,CASSFREGYNEQFF,TGTGCCAGCAGCTTCCGGGAGGGGTACAATGAGCAGTTCTTC
TRBJ1-3,NA,TRBV5-6,NA,CASSEDSGNTIYF,TGTGCCAGCAGCGAAGACTCCGGAAACACCATATATTTT
TRBJ2-5,NA,TRBV10-3,NA,CAISESSVGETQYF,TGTGCCATCAGTGAGTCGAGTGTTGGGGAGACCCAGTACTTC
TRBJ2-4,NA,TRBV4-1,NA,CASSQESVGAKNIQYF,TGCGCCAGCAGCCAAGAGAGCGTGGGGGCCAAAAACATTCAGTACTTC
TRBJ1-3,NA,TRBV5-1,few,CASSLNGFSPGNTIYF,TGCGCCAGCAGCTTAAACGGCTTTTCCCCTGGAAACACCATATATTTT
TRBJ1-3,NA,TRBV24-1,NA,CATSEGAGNTIYF,TGTGCCACCAGTGAAGGAGCTGGAAACACCATATATTTT
TRBJ2-3,NA,TRBV7-2,NA,CASSLGGASTDTQYF,TGTGCCAGCAGCTTAGGCGGAGCTAGCACAGATACGCAGTATTTT
TRBJ2-1,TRBD2,TRBV5-1,NA,CASSLEIWTSGRGSSYNEQFF,TGCGCCAGCAGCCTTGAGATATGGACTAGCGGGAGAGGCAGCTCCTACAATGAGCAGTTCTTC
TRBJ2-1,TRBD2,TRBV7-2,NA,CASSEGLAGVIDEQFF,TGTGCCAGCAGCGAGGGACTAGCGGGAGTAATAGATGAGCAGTTCTTC
TRBJ2-7,TRBD2,TRBV30,NA,CAWGGGTSAGTYEQYF,TGTGCCTGGGGCGGCGGGACTAGCGCGGGTACTTACGAGCAGTACTTC
TRBJ2-5,NA,TRBV19,NA,CATREGETQYF,TGTGCCACTAGGGAAGGAGAGACCCAGTACTTC
TRBJ1-4,NA,TRBV5-1,NA,CASSLKAGTNEKLFF,TGCGCCAGCAGCTTGAAGGCAGGAACTAATGAAAAACTGTTTTTT
TRBJ1-3,NA,TRBV6-5,NA,CAVTSNGNTIYF,TGTGCCGTTACGTCCAATGGAAACACCATATATTTT
TRBJ1-1,NA,TRBV6-5,NA,CASSKKPGTGIRAFF,TGTGCCAGCAGCAAAAAGCCAGGCACAGGTATTCGAGCTTTCTTT
TRBJ1-1,NA,TRBV2,NA,CASSERGLQNTEAFF,TGTGCCAGCAGTGAACGGGGGCTCCAGAACACTGAAGCTTTCTTT
TRBJ2-2,NA,TRBV6-2/TRBV6-3,NA,CASSQFTGELFF,TGTGCCAGCAGCCAGTTCACCGGGGAGCTGTTTTTT
TRBJ2-2,NA,TRBV2,NA,CASSEGGTGELFF,TGTGCCAGCAGTGAGGGGGGCACCGGGGAGCTGTTTTTT
TRBJ2-2,NA,TRBV28,NA,CASKRNPTGELFF,TGTGCCAGCAAACGCAATCCCACCGGGGAGCTGTTTTTT
TRBJ2-5,TRBD2,TRBV9,NA,CASSVRLAGDLETQYF,TGTGCCAGCAGCGTACGACTAGCGGGAGATCTAGAGACCCAGTACTTC
TRBJ1-1,TRBD1,TRBV10-3,NA,CAISESEGGSSEAFF,TGTGCCATCAGTGAGTCGGAAGGGGGCTCCTCTGAAGCTTTCTTT
TRBJ1-2,NA,TRBV5-4,NA,CASSMDSYGYTF,TGTGCCAGCAGCATGGACAGTTATGGCTACACCTTC
TRBJ2-7,TRBD1,TRBV29-1,NA,CSVQTGVTYEQYF,TGCAGCGTCCAGACAGGGGTCACCTACGAGCAGTACTTC
TRBJ2-5,TRBD2,TRBV5-4,NA,CASSSGRAGEETQYF,TGTGCCAGCAGCTCGGGTAGGGCGGGAGAAGAGACCCAGTACTTC
TRBJ2-1,NA,TRBV2,NA,CASSEAGYNEQFF,TGTGCCAGCAGTGAAGCGGGTTACAATGAGCAGTTCTTC
TRBJ2-1,NA,TRBV7-8,NA,CASSLVGWYNEQFF,TGTGCCAGCAGCTTAGTGGGGTGGTACAATGAGCAGTTCTTC
TRBJ1-6,NA,TRBV19,NA,CASRRQVNSPLHF,TGTGCCAGTAGGAGACAGGTGAATTCACCCCTCCACTTT
TRBJ2-3,TRBD2,TRBV5-4,NA,CASSWGTGTSGIDTQYF,TGTGCCAGCAGCTGGGGGACCGGGACTAGCGGGATTGATACGCAGTATTTT
TRBJ2-3,TRBD1,TRBV24-1,NA,CATSGTGTGGASTDTQYF,TGTGCCACCAGTGGTACCGGGACAGGGGGCGCGAGCACAGATACGCAGTATTTT
TRBJ1-2,NA,TRBV18,NA,CASSPNSGPRIALYGYTF,TGTGCCAGCTCACCCAATTCCGGGCCCCGAATAGCCCTGTATGGCTACACCTTC
TRBJ2-1,NA,TRBV10-2,NA,CASSHTGSYNEQFF,TGCGCCAGCAGCCACACAGGGTCCTACAATGAGCAGTTCTTC
TRBJ2-2,TRBD2,TRBV7-9,NA,CASSLLAVNTGELFF,TGTGCCAGCAGCCTTCTAGCGGTTAACACCGGGGAGCTGTTTTTT
TRBJ2-7,NA,TRBV2,NA,CASSPSSYEQYF,TGTGCCAGCAGCCCCAGCTCCTACGAGCAGTACTTC
TRBJ1-1,NA,TRBV5-1,NA,CASSLDSSNTEAFF,TGCGCCAGCAGCTTGGACAGCTCCAACACTGAAGCTTTCTTT
TRBJ1-1,TRBD1,TRBV5-1,NA,CASSLRTGGSNTEAFF,TGCGCCAGCAGCTTGCGGACAGGGGGATCAAACACTGAAGCTTTCTTT
TRBJ2-7,TRBD1,TRBV19,NA,CASSIYSGTGTYEQYF,TGTGCCAGTAGTATATATTCCGGGACAGGGACCTACGAGCAGTACTTC
TRBJ2-1,NA,TRBV10-2,NA,CASSGADSNNEQFF,TGCGCCAGCAGTGGGGCCGACAGCAACAATGAGCAGTTCTTC
TRBJ2-1,NA,TRBV2,NA,CASSEMGFYNEQFF,TGTGCCAGCAGTGAAATGGGGTTCTACAATGAGCAGTTCTTC
TRBJ2-1,NA,TRBV28,NA,CASSLSGNEQFF,TGTGCCAGCAGTTTATCGGGCAATGAGCAGTTCTTC
TRBJ2-1,NA,TRBV3-1/TRBV3-2,NA,CASSHNAGASGNEQFF,TGTGCCAGCAGCCATAATGCAGGGGCGAGTGGGAATGAGCAGTTCTTC
TRBJ2-7,NA,TRBV28,few,CASSPPGGITSSYEQYF,TGTGCCAGCAGTCCACCGGGGGGCATCACGTCCTCGTACGAGCAGTACTTC
TRBJ2-6,NA,TRBV6-5,NA,CASSSPGQSGANVLTF,TGTGCCAGCAGTTCACCAGGCCAGTCTGGGGCCAACGTCCTGACTTTC
TRBJ2-2,NA,TRBV7-9,few,CASSLATSGAGELFF,TGTGCCAGCAGCTTAGCTACCTCGGGAGCCGGGGAGCTGTTTTTT
TRBJ2-7,TRBD1,TRBV6-5,NA,CASSYWAGTGGDEQYF,TGTGCCAGCAGTTACTGGGCCGGGACAGGGGGCGACGAGCAGTACTTC
TRBJ2-1,NA,TRBV11-2,NA,CASSAPVGGNEQFF,TGTGCCAGCAGCGCCCCCGTTGGGGGCAATGAGCAGTTCTTC
TRBJ1-2,NA,TRBV27,NA,CASSSYREGGGYTF,TGTGCCAGCAGTTCATACAGGGAGGGTGGTGGCTACACCTTC
TRBJ2-7,TRBD1,TRBV7-9,NA,CASSLGQGAYEQYF,TGTGCCAGCAGCTTGGGGCAGGGGGCCTACGAGCAGTACTTC
TRBJ2-1,NA,TRBV11-2,NA,CASSLDPAGDYNEQFF,TGTGCCAGCAGCTTAGATCCGGCAGGGGATTACAATGAGCAGTTCTTC